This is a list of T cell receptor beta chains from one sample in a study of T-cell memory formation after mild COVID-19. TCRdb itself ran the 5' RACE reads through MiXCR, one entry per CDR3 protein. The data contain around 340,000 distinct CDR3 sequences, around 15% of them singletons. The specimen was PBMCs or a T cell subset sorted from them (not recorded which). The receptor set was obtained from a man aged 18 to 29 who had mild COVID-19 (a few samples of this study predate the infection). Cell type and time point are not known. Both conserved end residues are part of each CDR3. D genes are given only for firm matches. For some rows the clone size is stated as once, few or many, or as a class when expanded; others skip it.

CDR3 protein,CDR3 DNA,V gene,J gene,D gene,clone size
CASSESRGRGSYNEQFF,TGCGCCAGCAGTGAGTCGAGGGGCAGGGGAAGCTACAATGAGCAGTTCTTC,TRBV10-2,TRBJ2-1,-,few
CSASPRLATEAFF,TGCAGTGCTAGTCCCCGGCTGGCCACTGAAGCTTTCTTT,TRBV20-1,TRBJ1-1,-,few
CASGRGMNTEAFF,TGTGCCAGCGGCAGAGGGATGAACACTGAAGCTTTCTTT,TRBV12-3/TRBV12-4,TRBJ1-1,-,-
CASSEGPGRANVLTF,TGTGCCAGCAGCGAGGGACCGGGTCGGGCCAACGTCCTGACTTTC,TRBV7-2,TRBJ2-6,-,-
CSVQQGRETEAFF,TGCAGCGTTCAGCAGGGCCGGGAAACTGAAGCTTTCTTT,TRBV29-1,TRBJ1-1,-,-
CASRKLRGGYGYTF,TGTGCCAGCAGAAAACTTAGGGGGGGCTATGGCTACACCTTC,TRBV6-5,TRBJ1-2,-,-
CASSLGVGQGPYNEQFF,TGTGCCAGCAGCTTAGGGGTGGGACAGGGACCCTACAATGAGCAGTTCTTC,TRBV13,TRBJ2-1,TRBD1,few
CASSWDGLAGDITGELFF,TGCGCCAGCAGCTGGGATGGACTAGCGGGAGATATCACCGGGGAGCTGTTTTTT,TRBV4-3,TRBJ2-2,TRBD2,-
CASTTPGRRSSYNEQFF,TGTGCCAGCACCACACCAGGGAGGAGATCCTCCTACAATGAGCAGTTCTTC,TRBV7-9,TRBJ2-1,-,-
CASSQKRGGPEAFF,TGCGCCAGCAGCCAAAAAAGGGGGGGCCCTGAAGCTTTCTTT,TRBV4-3,TRBJ1-1,-,-
CASSQRDGGRSPLHF,TGCGCCAGCAGCCAAAGGGATGGGGGTCGGTCACCCCTCCACTTT,TRBV4-3,TRBJ1-6,-,many
CASSRGVKQPQHF,TGCGCCAGCAGCCGTGGGGTTAAACAGCCCCAGCATTTT,TRBV4-3,TRBJ1-5,-,few